This T cell receptor (beta chain) was observed in a study of blood T cell repertoires in COVID-19. Whole-study context: COVID-19 samples, acute and convalescent, were from the United States, Italy and Spain. The analysed material was cDNA or gDNA that came from T cells, B-cell-depleted T cells, or PBMCs.

The CDR3 extends over 18 amino acids. Trimming at V came to 4 bases and at J to 5 bases, leaving 11 bases not matched to a gene. Germline assignment: CDR1 MNHEY and CDR2 SMNVEV (reference sequence). Per the authors' pipeline: Reference gene primer amplification in the assay estimated nucleated cell counts. The repertoire was sequenced with immunoSEQ multiplex PCR; TCRdb's copy has only in-frame clones and lacks some. V and J calls and clone size come straight from that table; D and trimming were deduced from the DNA. The sample has hundreds of thousands of clones; roughly 90% are singletons. The sequence derives from a woman in her fifties or sixties with acute or convalescent COVID-19. V usage is TRBV27 and J usage is TRBJ2-3, with 14 bases that match TRBD2. The sequencing input was peripheral blood. The CDR3 spells CASSSRIIGTSGGDTQYF. The CDR3 DNA is TGTGCCAGCAGTTCTCGGATCATAGGGACTAGCGGGGGAGATACGCAGTATTTT.